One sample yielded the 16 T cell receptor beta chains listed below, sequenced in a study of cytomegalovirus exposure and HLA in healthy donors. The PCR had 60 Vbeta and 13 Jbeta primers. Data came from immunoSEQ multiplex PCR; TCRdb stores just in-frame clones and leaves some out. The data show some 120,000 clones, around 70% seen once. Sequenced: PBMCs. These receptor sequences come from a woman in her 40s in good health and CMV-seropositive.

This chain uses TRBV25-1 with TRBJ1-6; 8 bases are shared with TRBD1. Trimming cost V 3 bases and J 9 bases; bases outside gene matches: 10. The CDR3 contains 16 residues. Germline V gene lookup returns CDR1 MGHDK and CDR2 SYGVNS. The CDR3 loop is CASSDPRQGRGSPLHF. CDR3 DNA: TGTGCCAGCAGTGATCCCCGACAGGGGAGGGGTTCACCCCTCCACTTT.

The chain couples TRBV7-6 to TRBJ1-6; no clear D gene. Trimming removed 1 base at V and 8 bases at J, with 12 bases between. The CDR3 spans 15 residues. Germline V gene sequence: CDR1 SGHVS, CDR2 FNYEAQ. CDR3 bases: TGTGCCAGCAGCTTAGAATGGCGGGCGGATTCACCCCTCCACTTT. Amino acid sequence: CASSLEWRADSPLHF.

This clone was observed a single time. The CDR3 DNA reads TGTGCCAGCAGTGGGGGACAGGGCGGCTATGGCTACACCTTC. It translates to CASSGGQGGYGYTF. The chain links TRBV6-1 to TRBJ1-2, with 9 bases aligning to TRBD1. The CDR3 length is 14 residues. CDR1 is MNHNS and CDR2 is SASEGT in the germline V gene. The V gene end was trimmed by 4 bases and the J gene end by 4 bases; junction bases not matched to a gene: 4.

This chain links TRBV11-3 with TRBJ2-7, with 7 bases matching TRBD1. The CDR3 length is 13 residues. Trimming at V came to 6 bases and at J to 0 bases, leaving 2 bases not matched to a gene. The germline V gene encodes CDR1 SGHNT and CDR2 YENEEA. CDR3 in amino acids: CASSRDSSYEQYF. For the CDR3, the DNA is TGTGCCAGCAGTAGGGACAGCTCCTACGAGCAGTACTTC.

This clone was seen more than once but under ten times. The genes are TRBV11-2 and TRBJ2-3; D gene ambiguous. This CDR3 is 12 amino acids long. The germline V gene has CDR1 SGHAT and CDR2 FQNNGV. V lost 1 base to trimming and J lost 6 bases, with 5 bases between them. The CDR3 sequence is CASSLVPDTQYF. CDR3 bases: TGTGCCAGCAGCTTAGTCCCTGATACGCAGTATTTT.

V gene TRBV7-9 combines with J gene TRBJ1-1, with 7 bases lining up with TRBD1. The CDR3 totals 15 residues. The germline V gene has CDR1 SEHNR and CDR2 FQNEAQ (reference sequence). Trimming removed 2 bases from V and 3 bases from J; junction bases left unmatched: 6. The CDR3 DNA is TGTGCCAGCAGCTTAAGGACAGGTGCGGACACTGAAGCTTTCTTT. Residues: CASSLRTGADTEAFF.

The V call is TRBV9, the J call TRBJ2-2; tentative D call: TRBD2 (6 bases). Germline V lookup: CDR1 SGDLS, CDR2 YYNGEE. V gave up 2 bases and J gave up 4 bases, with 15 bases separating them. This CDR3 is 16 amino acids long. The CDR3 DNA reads TGTGCCAGCAGCGTCGGAGGGGTTACGGTCACCGGGGAGCTGTTTTTT. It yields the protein CASSVGGVTVTGELFF.

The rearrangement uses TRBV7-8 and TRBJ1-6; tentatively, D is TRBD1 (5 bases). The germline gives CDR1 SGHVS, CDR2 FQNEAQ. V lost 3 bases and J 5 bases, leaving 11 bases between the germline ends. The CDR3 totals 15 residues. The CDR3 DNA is TGTGCCAGCAGCTTGGACACATGGGATAATTCACCCCTCCACTTT. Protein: CASSLDTWDNSPLHF.

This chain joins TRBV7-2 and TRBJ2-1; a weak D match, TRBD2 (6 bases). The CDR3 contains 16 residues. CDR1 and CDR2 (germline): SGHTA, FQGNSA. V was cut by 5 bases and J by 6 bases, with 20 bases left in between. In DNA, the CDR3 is TGTGCCAGCAGCCCAGGAGGTGGCGGGGTTGGCAATGAGCAGTTCTTC. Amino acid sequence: CASSPGGGGVGNEQFF.

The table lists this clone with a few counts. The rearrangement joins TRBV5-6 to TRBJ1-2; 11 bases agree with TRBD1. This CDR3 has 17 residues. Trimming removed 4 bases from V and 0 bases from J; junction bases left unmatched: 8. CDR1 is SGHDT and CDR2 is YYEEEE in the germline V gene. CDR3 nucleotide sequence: TGTGCCAGCAGCCCCGGGACAGGGGGTCCCTCTAACTATGGCTACACCTTC. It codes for CASSPGTGGPSNYGYTF.

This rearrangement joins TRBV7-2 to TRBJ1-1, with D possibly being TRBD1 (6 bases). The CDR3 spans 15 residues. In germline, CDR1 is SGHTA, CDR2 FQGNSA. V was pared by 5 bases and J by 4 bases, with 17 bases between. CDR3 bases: TGTGCCAGCAGCGTACGGAGTCAGGGGAGCACTGAAGCTTTCTTT. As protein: CASSVRSQGSTEAFF.

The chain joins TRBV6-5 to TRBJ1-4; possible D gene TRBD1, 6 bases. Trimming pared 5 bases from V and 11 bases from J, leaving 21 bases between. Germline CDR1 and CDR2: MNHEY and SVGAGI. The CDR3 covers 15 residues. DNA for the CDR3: TGTGCCAGCAGTGCGAGGACAGCCTTGAGGGGGAAACTGTTTTTT. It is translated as CASSARTALRGKLFF.

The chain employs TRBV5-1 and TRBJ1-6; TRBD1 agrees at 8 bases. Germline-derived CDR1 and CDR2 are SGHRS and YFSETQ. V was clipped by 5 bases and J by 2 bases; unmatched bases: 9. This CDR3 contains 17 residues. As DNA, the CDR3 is TGCGCCAGCAGGCGTGGGACAGGCCCGACCTATAATTCACCCCTCCACTTT. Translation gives CASRRGTGPTYNSPLHF.

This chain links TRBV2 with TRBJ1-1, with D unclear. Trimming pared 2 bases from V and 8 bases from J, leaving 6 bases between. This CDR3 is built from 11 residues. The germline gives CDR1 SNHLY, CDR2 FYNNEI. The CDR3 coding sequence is TGTGCCAGCAGTGAAACTACGGAAGCTTTCTTT. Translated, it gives CASSETTEAFF.

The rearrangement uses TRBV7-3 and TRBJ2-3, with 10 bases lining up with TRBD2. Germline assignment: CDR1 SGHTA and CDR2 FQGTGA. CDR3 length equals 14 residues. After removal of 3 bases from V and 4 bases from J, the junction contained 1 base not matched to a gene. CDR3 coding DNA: TGTGCCAGCAGCTTTAGCGGGGGGCCAGATACGCAGTATTTT. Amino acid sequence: CASSFSGGPDTQYF.

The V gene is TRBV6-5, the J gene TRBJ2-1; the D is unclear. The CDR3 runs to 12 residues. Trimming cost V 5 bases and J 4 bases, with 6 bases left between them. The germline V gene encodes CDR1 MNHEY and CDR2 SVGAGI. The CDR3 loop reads CASSTTYNEQFF. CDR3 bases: TGTGCCAGCAGTACAACGTACAATGAGCAGTTCTTC.